The next 25 T cell receptor beta chains were all read from a single sample in a study of human T cells and chemical hapten exposure. Each CDR3 protein is one row after TCRdb ran MiXCR on the RACE reads. Here the sample spans 65,000 to 85,000 distinct CDR3 sequences, about 11% being singletons. Time point here: patch test 1, 2 weeks after DPC sensitization. The treatment is: therapeutic diphenylcyclopropenone sensitization with weekly scalp DPC. This specimen consisted of whole blood, obtained in connection with sensitization to the hapten diphenylcyclopropenone (DPC). The receptor source for this set is a woman aged 60 to 75 with alopecia areata. Some clones in this sample may be carry-over from other donors' samples.

This clonotype was picked up many times. V and J are TRBV28 and TRBJ2-1, with D perhaps TRBD1 (6 bases). CDR1 is MDHEN and CDR2 is SYDVKM in the germline V gene. This CDR3 is 14 amino acids long. Between the trimmed V and J ends, which lost 6 bases and 9 bases, there was a span of 18 bases. The CDR3, as DNA: TGTGCCAGCAGCCTAGGAGGTCAGGGGTTTGAGCAGTTCTTC. This gives the protein CASSLGGQGFEQFF. The variable domain in full, with the rest retrieved from reference TRBV28 and TRBJ2-1, is DVKVTQSSRYLVKRTGEKVFLECVQDMDHENMFWYRQDPGLGLRLIYFSYDVKMKEKGDIPEGYSVSREKKERFSLILESASTNQTSMYLCASSLGGQGFEQFFGPGTRLTVL.

The V and J genes are TRBV20-1 and TRBJ2-7; D uncertain. The ends were cut back, 3 bases at V and 6 bases at J, with 12 bases in the middle. The CDR3 contains 12 residues. The germline V gene encodes CDR1 DFQATT and CDR2 SNEGSKA (reference sequence). In DNA form, the CDR3 reads TGCAGTGCTAGTAGATCCGTCGTCGAGCAGTACTTC. Amino acid sequence: CSASRSVVEQYF.

In this sample, this clonotype turned up many times. This sequence joins TRBV29-1 and TRBJ2-1, with 7 bases that match TRBD2. The ends lost 4 bases at V and 6 bases at J; junction bases unmatched: 6. Per the germline V gene, CDR1 is SQVTM and CDR2 is ANQGSEA. The CDR3 totals 13 residues. CDR3 sequence reads: CSVAGLVRNEQFF. The CDR3 DNA sequence: TGCAGCGTTGCCGGACTAGTACGCAATGAGCAGTTCTTC.

Many counts were recorded for this clonotype. The chain carries TRBV7-9 and TRBJ1-1; no definite D call. CDR1 and CDR2 from the germline V gene are SEHNR and FQNEAQ (reference sequence). V was trimmed by 4 bases and J by 4 bases, leaving 7 bases between them. The CDR3 extends over 12 amino acids. This CDR3 is CASSWARTEAFF. CDR3 sequence (DNA): TGTGCCAGCAGCTGGGCCCGCACTGAAGCTTTCTTT.

This clonotype was counted between two and nine times. The rearrangement links TRBV7-9 to TRBJ2-5; D not certain. CDR3 size: 14 residues. V lost 5 bases and J 3 bases, leaving 13 bases between the germline ends. Germline V gives CDR1 SEHNR, CDR2 FQNEAQ (reference sequence). CDR3 coding DNA: TGTGCCAGCAGCCCCCCTCTCGGAGAAGAGACCCAGTACTTC. Its translation: CASSPPLGEETQYF. The entire variable domain, with the rest obtained from reference TRBV7-9 and TRBJ2-5, is as follows: DTGVSQNPRHKITKRGQNVTFRCDPISEHNRLYWYRQTLGQGPEFLTYFQNEAQLEKSRLLSDRFSAERPKGSFSTLEIQRTEQGDSAMYLCASSPPLGEETQYFGPGTRLLVL.

V is TRBV7-8 and J is TRBJ2-2; D is unclear. The CDR3 totals 15 residues. CDR1 is SGHVS and CDR2 is FQNEAQ in the germline V gene. V lost 0 bases and J lost 7, with 12 bases in between. The CDR3 sequence is CASSLAPEAGGELFF. The DNA for the CDR3 is TGTGCCAGCAGCTTAGCGCCGGAAGCAGGCGGGGAGCTGTTTTTT.

The sample holds a few counts of this clonotype. This chain links TRBV25-1 with TRBJ1-1; maybe TRBD1 (6 bases). Germline V gene data show CDR1 as MGHDK and CDR2 as SYGVNS. This CDR3 is 14 amino acids long. The V and J ends lost 6 bases and 5 bases respectively, with 16 bases between them. This CDR3 is CASRGLDRRTEAFF. The DNA for the CDR3 is TGTGCCAGCAGGGGACTCGACAGGAGGACTGAAGCTTTCTTT. Using reference TRBV25-1 and TRBJ1-1 for the parts outside the CDR3, the full variable domain is EADIYQTPRYLVIGTGKKITLECSQTMGHDKMYWYQQDPGMELHLIHYSYGVNSTEKGDLSSESTVSRIRTEHFPLTLESARPSHTSQYLCASRGLDRRTEAFFGQGTRLTVV.

This clonotype was detected ten times or more. The chain carries TRBV12-3 or TRBV12-4 and TRBJ1-5, with D unclear. The CDR3 spans 14 residues. The ends were cut back, 4 bases at V and 2 bases at J, with 9 bases in the middle. Here the CDR3 DNA reads TGTGCCAGCAGTTCAGGAGTGGGCAATCAGCCCCAGCATTTT. It yields the protein CASSSGVGNQPQHF.

This clonotype came up a few times. The chain recombines TRBV7-2 with TRBJ2-3; no firm D call. Trimming shortened V by 1 base and J by 14 bases, and 13 bases separated the two germline ends. CDR1 SGHTA and CDR2 FQGNSA come from the germline V gene. The CDR3 sequence is 12 residues long. CDR3: CASSLVVGPLYF. The CDR3 bases are TGTGCCAGCAGCTTAGTGGTCGGGCCATTGTATTTT. Variable domain in full (rest from reference TRBV7-2 and TRBJ2-3): GAGVSQSPSNKVTEKGKDVELRCDPISGHTALYWYRQSLGQGLEFLIYFQGNSAPDKSGLPSDRFSAERTGGSVSTLTIQRTQQEDSAVYLCASSLVVGPLYFGPGTRLTVL.

This clonotype was counted between two and nine times. The genes are TRBV6-1 and TRBJ2-6; D gene unclear. The CDR3 has 14 residues. Trimming took 5 bases from V and 2 from J, leaving 7 bases between them. Germline V gene sequence: CDR1 MNHNS, CDR2 SASEGT. The CDR3: CASSQTAGANVLTF. The CDR3 DNA is TGTGCCAGCAGTCAAACAGCTGGGGCCAACGTCCTGACTTTC.

The chain uses TRBV29-1 and TRBJ1-1; D is perhaps TRBD1 (5 bases). Germline V gene sequence: CDR1 SQVTM, CDR2 ANQGSEA. V was clipped by 6 bases and J by 1 base, with 18 bases between them. The CDR3 is 15 amino acids. The CDR3 here is CSVLTGDAKNTEAFF. The CDR3 DNA is TGCAGCGTCTTGACGGGGGACGCCAAGAACACTGAAGCTTTCTTT.

The chain couples TRBV29-1 to TRBJ2-5; D gene uncertain. The V and J ends lost 6 bases and 10 bases respectively, with 18 bases between them. This CDR3 region has 12 residues. Per the germline V gene, CDR1 is SQVTM and CDR2 is ANQGSEA. CDR3 amino acids: CSVNDPPEFQYF. The CDR3 coding sequence is TGCAGCGTAAACGACCCACCGGAGTTCCAGTACTTC.

This clonotype was recorded many times. The CDR3 DNA is TGTGCCACCTCCATACAGGGGGACACTGAAGCTTTCTTT. Translated, it gives CATSIQGDTEAFF. The gene calls are TRBV7-9 and TRBJ1-1; 8 nucleotides line up with TRBD1. The germline V gene encodes CDR1 SEHNR and CDR2 FQNEAQ (reference sequence). With 10 bases clipped from V and 3 bases from J, the junction kept 7 bases outside the gene matches. This CDR3 region has 13 residues.

This clonotype was seen many times. This chain uses TRBV2 with TRBJ2-2, with TRBD1 matching over 7 bases. This CDR3 region has 13 residues. With 10 bases clipped from V and 4 bases from J, the junction kept 6 bases outside the gene matches. The germline CDR1 and CDR2 sequences are SNHLY and FYNNEI. The CDR3 sequence: CATRGGTTGELFF. As DNA, the CDR3 is TGTGCCACCCGAGGGGGCACCACCGGGGAGCTGTTTTTT. The full variable domain, with the rest looked up from reference TRBV2 and TRBJ2-2, is EPEVTQTPSHQVTQMGQEVILRCVPISNHLYFYWYRQILGQKVEFLVSFYNNEISEKSEIFDDQFSVERPDGSNFTLKIRSTKLEDSAMYFCATRGGTTGELFFGEGSRLTVL.

Remarks on this clonotype: A much bigger clone sits one base away, suggesting this may be a read error. V gene TRBV7-6 combines with J gene TRBJ1-1; maybe TRBD1 (6 bases). Germline CDR1 SGHVS, CDR2 FNYEAQ. The CDR3 is made up of 12 amino acids. V was shortened by 5 bases and J by 7 bases, with 11 bases between the two germline ends. The CDR3 region is CASSREGVEAFF. CDR3 bases: TGTGCCAGCAGCCGTGAGGGGGTTGAAGCTTTCTTT.

This clonotype was observed many times. This sequence joins TRBV11-2 and TRBJ2-1, with D unclear. Germline CDR1 and CDR2: SGHAT and FQNNGV. The length of the CDR3 is 13 residues. Trimming removed 2 bases at V and 8 bases at J, with 10 bases between. The CDR3 spells CASSLSSIYEQFF. The CDR3 bases are TGTGCCAGCAGCTTAAGTAGCATATATGAGCAGTTCTTC.

The chain employs TRBV5-5 and TRBJ1-5; the match to TRBD1 covers 8 bases. The germline gives CDR1 SGHKS, CDR2 YYEKEE (reference sequence). Trimming at V came to 4 bases and at J to 6 bases, leaving 12 bases not matched to a gene. The CDR3 contains 16 residues. CDR3 sequence reads: CASSGLGQGTRQPQHF. Written as DNA, the CDR3 is TGTGCCAGCAGCGGCTTAGGACAGGGAACGCGTCAGCCCCAGCATTTT. Combining the CDR3 with reference TRBV5-5 and TRBJ1-5 gives the whole variable domain DAGVTQSPTHLIKTRGQQVTLRCSPISGHKSVSWYQQVLGQGPQFIFQYYEKEERGRGNFPDRFSARQFPNYSSELNVNALLLGDSALYLCASSGLGQGTRQPQHFGDGTRLSIL.

The chain recombines TRBV6-6 with TRBJ2-7, with D perhaps matching TRBD1 (6 bases). Trimming removed 2 bases from V and 11 bases from J, with 28 bases in between. The CDR3 extends over 17 amino acids. Germline V gene sequence: CDR1 MNHNY, CDR2 SVGAGI (reference sequence). The CDR3 protein is CASSYVAVAGVRSGEYF. In DNA, the CDR3 is TGTGCCAGCAGTTACGTGGCGGTGGCAGGGGTAAGGTCAGGAGAGTACTTC.

This clonotype was detected only a few times. CDR3 loop: CASSEFGRLNTEAFF. The DNA for the CDR3 is TGCGCCAGCAGTGAGTTTGGGCGCCTGAACACTGAAGCTTTCTTT. V gene TRBV10-2 combines with J gene TRBJ1-1; D remains ambiguous. CDR3 size: 15 residues. The germline V and J ends were trimmed by 1 base and 0 bases, with 9 bases remaining between them. Germline CDR1 reads WSHSY; CDR2 reads SAAADI.

The genes are TRBV6-6 and TRBJ2-1; 12 positions match TRBD2. The CDR3 covers 17 residues. Germline CDR1 MNHNY, CDR2 SVGAGI (reference sequence). J lost 3 bases, V lost 0 bases, and 3 bases had no gene match. The CDR3 region is CASSYSGLAGIYNEQFF. In nucleotides, the CDR3 is TGTGCCAGCAGTTACTCAGGACTAGCGGGGATCTACAATGAGCAGTTCTTC.

The rearrangement links TRBV7-3 to TRBJ2-5; 11 bases map to TRBD2. The junction had 7 bases not matched to a gene; V was cut back by 2 bases and J by 5 bases. Per the germline V gene, CDR1 is SGHTA and CDR2 is FQGTGA. This CDR3 is built from 16 residues. In DNA form, the CDR3 reads TGTGCCAGCAGCTTAGCTAGCGGGGGGATTTATGAGACCCAGTACTTC. It translates to CASSLASGGIYETQYF.

V gene TRBV15 combines with J gene TRBJ2-3; D is ambiguous. This CDR3 has 12 residues. Germline V gene data show CDR1 as LNHNV and CDR2 as YYDKDF (reference sequence). V shed 3 bases and J shed 2 bases, with 3 bases lying between them. CDR3 in amino acids: CATSSSTDTQYF. The CDR3 bases are TGTGCCACCAGCAGTTCCACAGATACGCAGTATTTT.

This clonotype was detected ten times or more. The chain combines TRBV7-3 with TRBJ1-1; D is possibly TRBD1 (6 bases). The CDR3 runs to 13 residues. Trimming took off 4 bases at V and 3 bases at J, with 9 bases between the two ends. Per germline, CDR1 SGHTA and CDR2 FQGTGA. The CDR3 DNA is TGTGCCAGCAGCTCCAACAGGGACACTGAAGCTTTCTTT. Residues: CASSSNRDTEAFF.

This clonotype was seen at least ten times. The rearrangement uses TRBV7-9 and TRBJ1-2; weak D call: TRBD1 (5 bases). V was clipped by 1 base and J by 0 bases, with 9 bases between them. The CDR3 is 15 amino acids. Germline CDR1 and CDR2: SEHNR and FQNEAQ (reference sequence). CDR3 amino acids: CASSLGDGANYGYTF. The DNA for the CDR3 is TGTGCCAGCAGCTTAGGGGACGGAGCTAACTATGGCTACACCTTC. Based on the CDR3 plus reference TRBV7-9 and TRBJ1-2, the full variable domain is DTGVSQNPRHKITKRGQNVTFRCDPISEHNRLYWYRQTLGQGPEFLTYFQNEAQLEKSRLLSDRFSAERPKGSFSTLEIQRTEQGDSAMYLCASSLGDGANYGYTFGSGTRLTVV.

This clonotype was detected many times. The J gene is TRBJ2-7, the V gene TRBV6-1; TRBD1 aligns across 10 bases. The trim removed 3 bases at V and 6 bases at J, leaving 14 bases unmatched. This CDR3 region has 17 residues. Germline-derived CDR1 and CDR2 are MNHNS and SASEGT. CDR3 DNA: TGTGCCAGCAGTGACCTGTGGGGACAGGGGCCCACTACCGAGCAGTACTTC. This translates into CASSDLWGQGPTTEQYF.